This entry describes one TCR beta chain. Its cognate antigen is unknown. Sequencing was performed with immunoSEQ multiplex PCR; in TCRdb, only in-frame clones are kept and a portion is missing. The sample lists a few hundred thousand clones, 90% occurring once. The data stem from a study of Ad26.COV2.S vaccination and SARS-CoV-2 variants. This sample's treatment: approximately 18 received Ad26.COV2.S at low or high dose, single or two shots; roughly 5 received placebo; per-sample allocation not given. Day 63 after the first injection of vaccine or placebo was the sampling time. In Boston, an adult donor aged 18-55 years took part. Trimming left V 5 bases short and J 0 bases short, with 10 bases between. Germline CDR1 and CDR2: MNHEY and SVGEGT. This CDR3 spans 15 amino acids. Broader study findings: Vaccine recipients surpassed placebo recipients in spike-specific TCR breadth.

The chain couples TRBV6-2 or TRBV6-3 to TRBJ1-4, with unresolved D. The sequence came from a person aged 18-65 years who received the Ad26.COV2.S COVID-19 vaccine or a placebo. The sample consisted of peripheral blood, taken in a trial of Ad26.COV2.S vaccine versus placebo. DNA of the CDR3: TGTGCCAGCAGTATCAACGGTGCAACTAATGAAAAACTGTTTTTT. Amino acids: CASSINGATNEKLFF.